The 16 T cell receptor beta chains below all came from one sample that was sequenced in a study of siplizumab effects on memory and regulatory T cells. The data were produced by immunoSEQ multiplex PCR, yet TCRdb's version contains in-frame clones alone and is incomplete. The sample carries around 77,000 clones, roughly nine tenths recorded once. Sequencing used CD8+ T cells sorted from blood. These receptors were obtained from a human donor in good health.

V gene TRBV27 combines with J gene TRBJ2-7, with D unresolved. The V and J ends lost 6 bases and 2 bases respectively, with 11 bases between them. Germline CDR1 reads MNHEY; CDR2 reads SMNVEV (reference sequence). This CDR3 has 13 amino acids. CDR3 in amino acids: CASSLGPTYEQYF. The CDR3 bases are TGTGCCAGCAGCCTTGGGCCTACCTACGAGCAGTACTTC.

V gene TRBV2 combines with J gene TRBJ1-2; D unclear. The germline V gene encodes CDR1 SNHLY and CDR2 FYNNEI. The CDR3 totals 13 residues. Trimming removed 3 bases from V and 9 bases from J, with 14 bases in between. CDR3 DNA sequence: TGTGCCAGCAGTGACGTTTATGACCAAAGCTACACCTTC. It specifies CASSDVYDQSYTF.

This CDR3 reads CASSRPEAYSYEQYF. CDR3 nucleotide sequence: TGTGCCAGCAGCCGCCCTGAGGCCTACTCCTACGAGCAGTACTTC. The chain joins TRBV5-6 to TRBJ2-7; D is undetermined. Trimming removed 4 bases from V and 0 bases from J, with 14 bases in between. Germline lookup yields CDR1 SGHDT and CDR2 YYEEEE. The CDR3 is 15 amino acids.

The chain is built from TRBV25-1 and TRBJ2-5, with D perhaps TRBD2 (6 bases). V gave up 2 bases and J gave up 0 bases, with 7 bases separating them. From germline, CDR1 is MGHDK and CDR2 SYGVNS. CDR3 length: 14 residues. The CDR3 region has the DNA TGTGCCAGCAGTGAACGGGACTACCAAGAGACCCAGTACTTC. It translates to CASSERDYQETQYF. Variable domain in full (rest from reference TRBV25-1 and TRBJ2-5): EADIYQTPRYLVIGTGKKITLECSQTMGHDKMYWYQQDPGMELHLIHYSYGVNSTEKGDLSSESTVSRIRTEHFPLTLESARPSHTSQYLCASSERDYQETQYFGPGTRLLVL.

This CDR3 is CASSRTKWDSGDYNEQFF. The CDR3 DNA follows: TGTGCCAGCAGCCGTACAAAATGGGACAGTGGAGACTATAACGAGCAGTTCTTC. The genes are TRBV5-6 and TRBJ2-1; 7 nucleotides align to TRBD1. The CDR3 covers 18 residues. Germline loops: CDR1 SGHDT, CDR2 YYEEEE. V lost 4 bases, J lost 10 bases, and 23 bases stayed unmatched.

The sample holds a few counts of this clone. Within the sample, other DNA sequences also encode this same CDR3. The chain uses TRBV7-9 and TRBJ2-7; no firm D call. This CDR3 is 13 amino acids long. Germline V gene lookup returns CDR1 SEHNR and CDR2 FQNEAQ (reference sequence). Trimming pared 0 bases from V and 4 bases from J, leaving 7 bases between. CDR3 protein: CASSLAGSYEQYF. The DNA of the CDR3 is TGTGCCAGCAGCTTAGCGGGCAGTTACGAGCAGTACTTC.

The genes are TRBV7-6 and TRBJ1-1, with 8 bases that match TRBD1. Germline V gene lookup returns CDR1 SGHVS and CDR2 FNYEAQ. J gave up 0 bases and V 5 bases, and 5 bases lay outside the gene matches. The CDR3 loop spans 15 amino acids. CDR3 region: CASSQWTGLNTEAFF. The CDR3 DNA sequence: TGTGCCAGCAGCCAATGGACAGGGCTGAACACTGAAGCTTTCTTT.

The rearrangement joins TRBV7-9 to TRBJ1-1; D gene ambiguous. This CDR3 region has 15 residues. Germline V gives CDR1 SEHNR, CDR2 FQNEAQ (reference sequence). V was clipped by 4 bases and J by 1 base, with 13 bases between them. CDR3 protein: CASSSAGKSNTEAFF. In DNA, the CDR3 is TGTGCCAGCAGCTCCGCCGGGAAGTCGAACACTGAAGCTTTCTTT.

The chain carries TRBV14 and TRBJ2-7, with no clear D. The CDR3 contains 13 residues. V lost 4 bases and J 2 bases, leaving 9 bases between the germline ends. The germline V gene encodes CDR1 SGHDN and CDR2 FVKESK. The CDR3 spells CASSPGPPYEQYF. The CDR3 DNA sequence: TGTGCCAGCAGCCCGGGCCCTCCCTACGAGCAGTACTTC.

V gene TRBV19 combines with J gene TRBJ2-7; TRBD2 agrees at 8 bases. The trim removed 4 bases at V and 2 bases at J, leaving 4 bases unmatched. Germline CDR1 LNHDA, CDR2 SQIVND (reference sequence). CDR3 length: 14 residues. CDR3 residues: CASSTGTRAYEQYF. CDR3 coding DNA: TGTGCCAGTAGTACAGGGACTAGGGCCTACGAGCAGTACTTC.

The rearrangement joins TRBV6-1 to TRBJ2-7; maybe TRBD2 (6 bases). V lost 3 bases and J lost 3, with 12 bases in between. This CDR3 has 14 amino acids. In germline, CDR1 is MNHNS, CDR2 SASEGT. Here the CDR3 DNA reads TGTGCCAGCAGTGAGGTGGGACTCGTCTACGAGCAGTACTTC. Translated, it gives CASSEVGLVYEQYF.

This chain joins TRBV25-1 and TRBJ1-2; D perhaps matches TRBD1 (5 bases). The V end was cut by 8 bases, the J end by 4 bases, with 23 bases between. Germline-derived CDR1 and CDR2 are MGHDK and SYGVNS. The CDR3 has 16 residues. CDR3 DNA: TGTGCCAGCTCCTGGGACGGTCTCGCGGGGCTCTATGGCTACACCTTC. It encodes CASSWDGLAGLYGYTF.

The chain has TRBV4-1 and TRBJ2-7; 8 nucleotides agree with TRBD1. CDR3 length: 15 amino acids. Germline V gene sequence: CDR1 MGHRA, CDR2 YSYEKL. After removal of 2 bases from V and 0 bases from J, the junction contained 3 bases not matched to a gene. The CDR3: CASSQNRGSSYEQYF. CDR3 DNA: TGCGCCAGCAGCCAAAACAGGGGGAGCTCCTACGAGCAGTACTTC.

The chain recombines TRBV5-4 with TRBJ2-5, with TRBD1 identical over 7 bases. V shed 6 bases and J 0 bases; nucleotides not matched to a gene: 5. CDR3 size: 14 residues. The germline gives CDR1 SGHNT, CDR2 YYREEE (reference sequence). CDR3: CASTYRGNQETQYF. Here the CDR3 DNA reads TGTGCCAGCACTTACAGGGGCAACCAAGAGACCCAGTACTTC. Combining the CDR3 with reference TRBV5-4 and TRBJ2-5 gives the whole variable domain ETGVTQSPTHLIKTRGQQVTLRCSSQSGHNTVSWYQQALGQGPQFIFQYYREEENGRGNFPPRFSGLQFPNYSSELNVNALELDDSALYLCASTYRGNQETQYFGPGTRLLVL.

The chain combines TRBV2 with TRBJ1-1; D remains ambiguous. Germline V gene data show CDR1 as SNHLY and CDR2 as FYNNEI. The CDR3 contains 14 residues. Trimming took 6 bases from V and 0 from J, leaving 11 bases between them. DNA for the CDR3: TGTGCCAGCAGCGAATGGGTGATGAACACTGAAGCTTTCTTT. The encoded protein is CASSEWVMNTEAFF.

The chain links TRBV27 to TRBJ2-5; the D is unclear. The CDR3 runs 13 residues. CDR1 is MNHEY and CDR2 is SMNVEV in the germline V gene (reference sequence). Trimming left V 0 bases short and J 2 bases short, with 4 bases between. The CDR3 DNA sequence: TGTGCCAGCAGTTTATCAAGACAAGAGACCCAGTACTTC. Its protein is CASSLSRQETQYF.